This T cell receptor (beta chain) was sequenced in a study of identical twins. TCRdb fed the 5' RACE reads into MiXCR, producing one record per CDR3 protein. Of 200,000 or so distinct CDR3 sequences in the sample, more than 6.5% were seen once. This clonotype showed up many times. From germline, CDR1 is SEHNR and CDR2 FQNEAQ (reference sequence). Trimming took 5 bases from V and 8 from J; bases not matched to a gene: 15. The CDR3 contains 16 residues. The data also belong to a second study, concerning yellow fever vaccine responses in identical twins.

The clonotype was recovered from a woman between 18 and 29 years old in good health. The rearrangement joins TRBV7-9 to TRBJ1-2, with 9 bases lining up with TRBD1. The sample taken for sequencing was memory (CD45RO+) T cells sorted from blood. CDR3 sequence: CASSASTGTGFRGYTF. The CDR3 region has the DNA TGTGCCAGCAGCGCATCGACCGGGACAGGGTTTAGGGGCTACACCTTC.